The 13 T cell receptor beta chains below were found in one sample sequenced in a study of beta chain features in type 1 diabetes. Sequenced material consisted of expressed TCRB transcripts (all of the isolated RNA was reverse transcribed). Produced via immunoSEQ multiplex PCR; TCRdb's table is partial and in-frame only. This sample has under 400,000 clones, with around 15% found just once. Sequenced input: central memory CD4+ T cells from blood. The receptors here all came from a man aged 30-40 years in good health.

V gene TRBV9 combines with J gene TRBJ2-5; 8 positions match TRBD2. Losses at the gene ends were 3 bases for V and 5 bases for J; bases not matched to a gene: 9. This CDR3 has 15 residues. Germline V gives CDR1 SGDLS, CDR2 YYNGEE. In DNA form, the CDR3 reads TGTGCCAGCAGCGCTAAGCTAGCGGGTGACGAGACCCAGTACTTC. It specifies CASSAKLAGDETQYF.

J is TRBJ1-1 and V is TRBV12-5; perhaps TRBD1 as D (5 bases). V was cut by 6 bases and J by 4 bases, with 12 bases left in between. Germline V gene sequence: CDR1 LGHNT, CDR2 FRNRAP. This CDR3 comprises 13 residues. The CDR3 region is CASGGSGGTEAFF. As DNA, the CDR3 is TGTGCTAGTGGCGGCTCCGGGGGCACTGAAGCTTTCTTT. The variable domain in full, with the rest retrieved from reference TRBV12-5 and TRBJ1-1, is DARVTQTPRHKVTEMGQEVTMRCQPILGHNTVFWYRQTMMQGLELLAYFRNRAPLDDSGMPKDRFSAEMPDATLATLKIQPSEPRDSAVYFCASGGSGGTEAFFGQGTRLTVV.

This sequence joins TRBV7-8 and TRBJ1-3; 7 nucleotides line up with TRBD1. The CDR3 sequence is 14 residues long. The trim removed 6 bases at V and 1 base at J, leaving 3 bases unmatched. Per the germline V gene, CDR1 is SGHVS and CDR2 is FQNEAQ. The CDR3 loop reads CASSHRGSGNTIYF. In nucleotides, the CDR3 is TGTGCCAGCAGTCACAGGGGATCTGGAAACACCATATATTTT.

In DNA form, the CDR3 reads TGTGCCAGCAGCTTGGCCCTAGCGGGATTCCAAGAGACCCAGTACTTC. Its translation is CASSLALAGFQETQYF. V is TRBV14 and J is TRBJ2-5; 9 bases are shared with TRBD2. The CDR3 length is 16 residues. V shed 5 bases, J shed 1 base, and the junction held 8 bases outside the gene matches. In germline, CDR1 is SGHDN, CDR2 FVKESK.

This chain connects TRBV5-4 to TRBJ1-1, with TRBD1 as a possible D gene (6 bases). The V and J ends lost 0 bases and 4 bases respectively, with 13 bases between them. The CDR3 runs 15 residues. From germline, CDR1 is SGHNT and CDR2 YYREEE (reference sequence). CDR3 amino acids: CASSLGVGAFTEAFF. Here the CDR3 DNA reads TGTGCCAGCAGCTTGGGAGTGGGGGCCTTCACTGAAGCTTTCTTT.

This chain links TRBV12-5 with TRBJ2-7; TRBD1 aligns across 7 bases. This CDR3 spans 13 amino acids. CDR1 is LGHNT and CDR2 is FRNRAP in the germline V gene. The junction had 4 bases not matched to a gene; V was cut back by 6 bases and J by 2 bases. CDR3 amino acids: CASGSGTAYEQYV. The CDR3 bases are TGTGCTAGTGGCTCCGGGACAGCCTACGAGCAGTACGTC.

This clone was detected ten times or more. The rearrangement joins TRBV6-1 to TRBJ2-7, with TRBD1 as a possible D gene (5 bases). The CDR3 is 14 amino acids. Trimming removed 7 bases at V and 0 bases at J, with 13 bases between. Per germline, CDR1 MNHNS and CDR2 SASEGT. This chain's CDR3 is CASTGRASSYEQYV. The DNA of the CDR3 is TGTGCCAGCACTGGCAGGGCGAGCTCCTACGAGCAGTACGTC.

This clone was seen a handful of times. This sequence joins TRBV7-2 and TRBJ2-5; the match to TRBD2 covers 7 bases. This CDR3 comprises 14 residues. With 3 bases clipped from V and 2 bases from J, the junction kept 3 bases outside the gene matches. Germline V CDR1 and CDR2: SGHTA, FQGNSA. DNA of the CDR3: TGTGCCAGCAGCTTTGGGGGACTACAAGAGACCCAGTACTTC. This sequence encodes CASSFGGLQETQYF.

A few counts support this clone. This sequence joins TRBV18 and TRBJ1-1, with TRBD1 identical over 9 bases. Germline V gene sequence: CDR1 KGHSH, CDR2 LQKENI. Trimming at V came to 6 bases and at J to 8 bases, leaving 4 bases not matched to a gene. The CDR3 runs to 12 residues. CDR3 sequence: CASSGQGREAFF. The CDR3 coding sequence is TGTGCCAGCTCCGGACAGGGGAGAGAAGCTTTCTTT.

This clone showed up many times. The gene calls are TRBV10-1 and TRBJ1-1, with 7 bases that match TRBD1. Germline CDR1 WNHNN, CDR2 SYGVQD (reference sequence). J was trimmed by 2 bases and V by 6 bases; bases with no gene match: 9. This CDR3 region has 15 residues. Written as DNA, the CDR3 is TGCGCCAGCAGCTTACATACAGGGGCAAACACTGAAGCTTTCTTT. The encoded protein is CASSLHTGANTEAFF.

CDR3 DNA: TGTGCCAGCAGCACAGCAGATACGCAGTATTTT. This translates into CASSTADTQYF. The V and J genes are TRBV6-5 and TRBJ2-3, with D uncertain. The CDR3 runs to 11 residues. The germline CDR1 and CDR2 sequences are MNHEY and SVGAGI. Trimming pared 6 bases from V and 4 bases from J, leaving 5 bases between.

This clone was found a few times. J is TRBJ2-1 and V is TRBV7-3; 7 positions agree with TRBD2. The CDR3 has 15 residues. The germline V gene encodes CDR1 SGHTA and CDR2 FQGTGA. V shed 6 bases, J shed 3 bases, and the junction held 8 bases outside the gene matches. The CDR3 DNA follows: TGTGCCAGCAGGTACAGCGGGACCATCTACAATGAGCAGTTCTTC. Translation: CASRYSGTIYNEQFF. Using reference TRBV7-3 and TRBJ2-1 for the parts outside the CDR3, the full variable domain is GAGVSQTPSNKVTEKGKYVELRCDPISGHTALYWYRQSLGQGPEFLIYFQGTGAADDSGLPNDRFFAVRPEGSVSTLKIQRTERGDSAVYLCASRYSGTIYNEQFFGPGTRLTVL.

The V and J genes are TRBV4-1 and TRBJ2-1; D is unresolved. The CDR3 covers 18 residues. Germline CDR1 MGHRA, CDR2 YSYEKL. V lost 0 bases, J lost 0 bases, and 15 bases lay in between. CDR3: CASSQEVPSSSSYNEQFF. The DNA of the CDR3 is TGCGCCAGCAGCCAAGAGGTCCCATCCAGTAGCTCCTACAATGAGCAGTTCTTC.